The 20 T cell receptor beta chains reported below all come from one sample, sequenced in a study of blood T cell repertoires in COVID-19. Measured with immunoSEQ multiplex PCR; TCRdb has only the in-frame clones, and not every one. Of more than 250,000 clones listed, more than 75% are singletons. The sequenced sample was PBMCs or T cells enriched from blood (not recorded which). The receptors stem from a woman between 25 and 40 years old who had recovered from COVID-19.

The chain links TRBV6-6 to TRBJ2-2; D is perhaps TRBD1 (6 bases). CDR1 and CDR2 from the germline V gene are MNHNY and SVGAGI (reference sequence). V was pared by 2 bases and J by 4 bases, with 8 bases between. The CDR3 spans 14 residues. CDR3 DNA sequence: TGTGCCAGCAGTTACACAGGGACCACCGGGGAGCTGTTTTTT. Protein product: CASSYTGTTGELFF.

The V call is TRBV19, the J call TRBJ2-2, with a possible D match to TRBD1 (6 bases). CDR1 is LNHDA, CDR2 SQIVND, per germline (reference sequence). Trimming shortened V by 6 bases and J by 4 bases, and 9 bases separated the two germline ends. The CDR3 is made up of 13 amino acids. The CDR3: CASRKGGTGELFF. CDR3 nucleotide sequence: TGTGCCAGTAGGAAAGGGGGCACCGGGGAGCTGTTTTTT.

The rearrangement joins TRBV7-9 to TRBJ1-5, with D tentatively TRBD1 (5 bases). V lost 8 bases, J lost 6 bases, and 17 bases lay in between. From germline, CDR1 is SEHNR and CDR2 FQNEAQ (reference sequence). This CDR3 is built from 14 residues. The CDR3 here is CASSPGLGLQPQHF. In nucleotides, the CDR3 is TGTGCCAGCTCGCCAGGGCTAGGGCTTCAGCCCCAGCATTTT.

This clone has a single count. The V call is TRBV15, the J call TRBJ2-3, with 13 nucleotides matching TRBD2. Trimming at V came to 7 bases and at J to 4 bases, leaving 8 bases not matched to a gene. Germline V CDR1 and CDR2: LNHNV, YYDKDF (reference sequence). CDR3 size: 16 residues. CDR3 sequence: CATKIGTSGTADTQYF. Written as DNA, the CDR3 is TGTGCCACCAAGATCGGGACTAGCGGGACTGCAGATACGCAGTATTTT.

The chain employs TRBV5-5 and TRBJ1-2, with D maybe TRBD1 (6 bases). Deletions cut 4 bases from V and 2 bases from J, with 9 bases between. This CDR3 is 13 amino acids long. The germline gives CDR1 SGHKS, CDR2 YYEKEE (reference sequence). In DNA form, the CDR3 reads TGTGCCAGCAGCCGGGACACCAACTATGGCTACACCTTC. Translated, it gives CASSRDTNYGYTF.

The rearrangement links TRBV7-2 to TRBJ2-2; D call uncertain. V was cut by 1 base and J by 4 bases, with 10 bases left in between. The germline CDR1 and CDR2 sequences are SGHTA and FQGNSA. This CDR3 spans 15 amino acids. CDR3 in DNA: TGTGCCAGCAGCTTAGGCCAGGTCAGCACCGGGGAGCTGTTTTTT. Translated, it gives CASSLGQVSTGELFF.

This clone was counted between two and nine times. V usage is TRBV15 and J usage is TRBJ2-3; 9 bases map to TRBD2. The CDR3 runs 15 residues. J lost 7 bases, V lost 5 bases, and 10 bases had no gene match. Germline CDR1 reads LNHNV; CDR2 reads YYDKDF (reference sequence). The CDR3 bases are TGTGCCACCAGCGCGGAGCGGGGGGCATTAAATACGCAGTATTTT. Translation: CATSAERGALNTQYF.

This sequence joins TRBV7-9 and TRBJ2-7; 7 bases align to TRBD1. CDR1 SEHNR and CDR2 FQNEAQ come from the germline V gene (reference sequence). V shed 4 bases, J shed 2 bases, and the junction held 8 bases outside the gene matches. This CDR3 has 15 residues. Written as DNA, the CDR3 is TGTGCCAGCAGCTCCTTGGACAGGCACCCCTACGAGCAGTACTTC. Encoded protein: CASSSLDRHPYEQYF.

The CDR3 loop reads CASSVALNQPQHF. The CDR3 bases are TGTGCCAGCAGTGTTGCACTTAATCAGCCCCAGCATTTT. This chain uses TRBV2 with TRBJ1-5, with D unclear. Trimming left V 4 bases short and J 4 bases short, with 8 bases between. Per germline, CDR1 SNHLY and CDR2 FYNNEI. The CDR3 has 13 amino acids.

This clone has more than one count but fewer than ten. The rearrangement uses TRBV7-9 and TRBJ2-2, with D unclear. There are 11 residues in the CDR3. Deletions cut 8 bases from V and 9 bases from J, with 10 bases between. CDR1 and CDR2 from the germline V gene are SEHNR and FQNEAQ (reference sequence). The CDR3 loop is CASDQVRELFF. The CDR3 DNA reads TGTGCCAGCGATCAGGTTCGGGAGCTGTTTTTT.

The table lists this clone with a count of one. The rearrangement joins TRBV27 to TRBJ1-2, with D possibly matching TRBD1 (5 bases). CDR3 length equals 13 residues. The germline V gene encodes CDR1 MNHEY and CDR2 SMNVEV (reference sequence). V lost 3 bases and J 8 bases, leaving 13 bases between the germline ends. CDR3 nucleotides: TGTGCCAGCAGTTTTGGGACCGGGAGGGGCTACACCTTC. Residues: CASSFGTGRGYTF.

This clone was observed once. The chain carries TRBV14 and TRBJ2-3; D unresolved. With 6 bases removed from V and 5 bases from J, the gap between germline ends came to 6 bases. Germline V gene lookup returns CDR1 SGHDN and CDR2 FVKESK. This CDR3 has 11 residues. The CDR3 DNA reads TGTGCCAGCAGTAAGAGAGATACGCAGTATTTT. Translation: CASSKRDTQYF.

The rearrangement links TRBV28 to TRBJ2-1; TRBD1 agrees at 8 bases. The CDR3 consists of 13 residues. The V gene's germline CDR1 is MDHEN and CDR2 SYDVKM. With 6 bases clipped from V and 8 bases from J, the junction kept 6 bases outside the gene matches. CDR3: CASRDRGQDEQFF. The CDR3 bases are TGTGCCAGCAGAGACAGGGGCCAAGATGAGCAGTTCTTC.

This clone was counted between two and nine times. The gene calls are TRBV11-3 and TRBJ1-5; the match to TRBD1 covers 8 bases. V gave up 5 bases and J gave up 5 bases; unmatched junction bases: 5. Per the germline V gene, CDR1 is SGHNT and CDR2 is YENEEA. The CDR3 consists of 14 residues. CDR3 amino acids: CASSRTGNHQPQHF. CDR3 nucleotides: TGTGCCAGCAGCCGGACAGGGAATCATCAGCCCCAGCATTTT.

The chain has TRBV6-1 and TRBJ1-5, with TRBD1 identical over 9 bases. Per the germline V gene, CDR1 is MNHNS and CDR2 is SASEGT. The junction had 7 bases not matched to a gene; V was cut back by 4 bases and J by 0 bases. This CDR3 is 17 amino acids long. In nucleotides, the CDR3 is TGTGCCAGCAGTGCGGGACAGGGAGCGGATAGCAATCAGCCCCAGCATTTT. This encodes CASSAGQGADSNQPQHF.

CDR3 sequence (DNA): TGTGCCAGCAGCCGCAGAGGGGGAGATAATTCACCCCTCCACTTT. Translated, it gives CASSRRGGDNSPLHF. The chain is built from TRBV25-1 and TRBJ1-6, with a possible D match to TRBD1 (6 bases). This CDR3 comprises 15 residues. V lost 6 bases and J 5 bases, leaving 14 bases between the germline ends. Germline V CDR1 and CDR2: MGHDK, SYGVNS.

The chain has TRBV15 and TRBJ1-1; 9 bases match TRBD1. The V gene's germline CDR1 is LNHNV and CDR2 YYDKDF (reference sequence). V lost 2 bases and J lost 1; bases outside the gene matches: 2. The CDR3 is 15 residues long. The CDR3, as DNA: TGTGCCACCAGCAGACCGGGACAGGGGAACACTGAAGCTTTCTTT. Translation gives CATSRPGQGNTEAFF.

The gene calls are TRBV6-6 and TRBJ2-7; 12 nucleotides agree with TRBD1. J lost 5 bases, V lost 6 bases, and 11 bases had no gene match. The CDR3 has 16 amino acids. Germline assignment: CDR1 MNHNY and CDR2 SVGAGI (reference sequence). CDR3 amino acids: CASRQPGGDRGHEQYF. The DNA of the CDR3 is TGTGCCAGCAGACAACCCGGTGGGGACAGGGGGCACGAGCAGTACTTC.

The V call is TRBV20-1, the J call TRBJ2-3; a possible D gene is TRBD2 (6 bases). Germline V gives CDR1 DFQATT, CDR2 SNEGSKA (reference sequence). Trimming took off 3 bases at V and 2 bases at J, with 18 bases between the two ends. There are 16 residues in the CDR3. The chain's CDR3 is CSASLFWRGTTDTQYF. CDR3 nucleotide sequence: TGCAGTGCTAGTTTATTCTGGCGGGGAACCACAGATACGCAGTATTTT.

The genes are TRBV2 and TRBJ2-5; D might be TRBD2 (5 bases). V was cut by 3 bases and J by 0 bases, with 8 bases left in between. CDR3 length: 14 amino acids. Germline CDR1 reads SNHLY; CDR2 reads FYNNEI. The CDR3 sequence is CASSDGEHQETQYF. The CDR3, as DNA: TGTGCCAGCAGTGATGGGGAGCACCAAGAGACCCAGTACTTC.